These T cell receptor beta chains were read from a single sample in a study of identical twins. One entry per CDR3 protein results from TCRdb running MiXCR on the 5' RACE reads. The data hold under 250,000 distinct CDR3 sequences, with roughly 7.5% observed a single time. The same data also contributed to another study, on yellow fever vaccine responses in identical twins.

Material for sequencing was memory (CD45RO+) T cells sorted from blood. The receptors here all came from a woman aged 18-29 years in good health. Both conserved end residues are part of each CDR3. Each record gives: J gene, V gene, CDR3 length, clone size, D gene, CDR3 DNA, CDR3 protein. D genes are given only for firm matches. Size tells how often a clone was seen (once, few, many) or the class of an expanded clone, and some rows leave it out.

J gene: TRBJ2-5; V gene: TRBV30; CDR3 length: 15; clone size: NA; D gene: NA; CDR3 DNA: TGTGCCTGGAGTGACCGACAGTGGGATTCGGAGACCCAGTACTTC; CDR3 protein: CAWSDRQWDSETQYF
J gene: TRBJ2-1; V gene: TRBV20-1; CDR3 length: 12; clone size: NA; D gene: NA; CDR3 DNA: TGCAGTGCTCCGGGACCGCCCAATGAGCAGTTCTTC; CDR3 protein: CSAPGPPNEQFF
J gene: TRBJ2-5; V gene: TRBV6-1; CDR3 length: 16; clone size: many; D gene: NA; CDR3 DNA: TGTGCCAGCACCCACCGCTCCGGGATTCCACAAGAGACCCAGTACTTC; CDR3 protein: CASTHRSGIPQETQYF
J gene: TRBJ2-2; V gene: TRBV28; CDR3 length: 15; clone size: many; D gene: TRBD2; CDR3 DNA: TGTGCCACCCTCAAGCGGGGACTAAACACCGGGGAGCTGTTTTTT; CDR3 protein: CATLKRGLNTGELFF
J gene: TRBJ1-1; V gene: TRBV20-1; CDR3 length: 12; clone size: many; D gene: NA; CDR3 DNA: TGCAGTGCTAGACAGGGAGACACTGAAGCTTTCTTT; CDR3 protein: CSARQGDTEAFF
J gene: TRBJ1-4; V gene: TRBV7-2; CDR3 length: 14; clone size: many; D gene: NA; CDR3 DNA: TGTGCCAGCAGCTCGACTAGGAGGAGCGAAAAACTGTTTTTT; CDR3 protein: CASSSTRRSEKLFF
J gene: TRBJ2-7; V gene: TRBV20-1; CDR3 length: 14; clone size: few; D gene: TRBD2; CDR3 DNA: TGCAGTGCCAAAACTAGCGGGAGGGCCCGCGAGCAGTACTTC; CDR3 protein: CSAKTSGRAREQYF
J gene: TRBJ2-5; V gene: TRBV20-1; CDR3 length: 14; clone size: few; D gene: TRBD2; CDR3 DNA: TGCAGTGCCATGGCGCGGGAGGGCGATTCGGCCCAGTACTTC; CDR3 protein: CSAMAREGDSAQYF
J gene: TRBJ2-3; V gene: TRBV7-2; CDR3 length: 15; clone size: NA; D gene: NA; CDR3 DNA: TGTGCCAGCAGCGATAGCGGCCCCGGTAGAAATACGCAGTATTTT; CDR3 protein: CASSDSGPGRNTQYF
J gene: TRBJ2-3; V gene: TRBV5-1; CDR3 length: 12; clone size: NA; D gene: NA; CDR3 DNA: TGCGCCAGCAGCCCCCGGGCAGATACGCAGTATTTT; CDR3 protein: CASSPRADTQYF
J gene: TRBJ2-1; V gene: TRBV4-2; CDR3 length: 17; clone size: many; D gene: TRBD2; CDR3 DNA: TGTGCCAGCAGCCAAGATCGGGTGGGAGGGCGGTACAATGAGCAGTTCTTC; CDR3 protein: CASSQDRVGGRYNEQFF
J gene: TRBJ2-3; V gene: TRBV15; CDR3 length: 15; clone size: NA; D gene: NA; CDR3 DNA: TGTGCCACCAGCAGAGATAGGGGGGCTGCAGATACGCAGTATTTT; CDR3 protein: CATSRDRGAADTQYF
J gene: TRBJ2-6; V gene: TRBV28; CDR3 length: 15; clone size: NA; D gene: NA; CDR3 DNA: TGTGCCAGCACTACACAGGGCTCTGGGGCCAACGTCCTGACTTTC; CDR3 protein: CASTTQGSGANVLTF
J gene: TRBJ2-7; V gene: TRBV7-2; CDR3 length: 17; clone size: many; D gene: TRBD2; CDR3 DNA: TGTGCCAGCAGCCCCTATTCGGGACTAGCCAACCCCTACGAGCAGTACTTC; CDR3 protein: CASSPYSGLANPYEQYF
J gene: TRBJ1-4; V gene: TRBV10-3; CDR3 length: 15; clone size: many; D gene: TRBD1; CDR3 DNA: TGTGCCATCAGTGAGTCGGGACAGCAATCCGAAAAACTGTTTTTT; CDR3 protein: CAISESGQQSEKLFF
J gene: TRBJ2-5; V gene: TRBV29-1; CDR3 length: 12; clone size: few; D gene: NA; CDR3 DNA: TGCAGCGCATCAGGGGGGGAAGAGACCCAGTACTTC; CDR3 protein: CSASGGEETQYF
J gene: TRBJ1-2; V gene: TRBV9; CDR3 length: 13; clone size: few; D gene: NA; CDR3 DNA: TGTGCCAGCAGCGCCGGGACCGAGAAAGGCTACACCTTC; CDR3 protein: CASSAGTEKGYTF
J gene: TRBJ2-7; V gene: TRBV6-5; CDR3 length: 13; clone size: few; D gene: NA; CDR3 DNA: TGTGCCAGCAGTCAAGGGGTCGCCTACGAGCAGTACTTC; CDR3 protein: CASSQGVAYEQYF
J gene: TRBJ1-4; V gene: TRBV7-9; CDR3 length: 17; clone size: NA; D gene: TRBD1; CDR3 DNA: TGTGCCAGCAGCCCCGGGACAGGAACGCTGGGAGGTGAAAAACTGTTTTTT; CDR3 protein: CASSPGTGTLGGEKLFF
J gene: TRBJ2-1; V gene: TRBV3-1; CDR3 length: 15; clone size: NA; D gene: NA; CDR3 DNA: TGTGCCAGCAGCCCCGGGACAAAATCCTACAATGAGCAGTTCTTC; CDR3 protein: CASSPGTKSYNEQFF
J gene: TRBJ2-1; V gene: TRBV6-2/TRBV6-3; CDR3 length: 16; clone size: NA; D gene: TRBD2; CDR3 DNA: TGTGCCAGCAGTTACTTTCCAGCGGGGGGGTACAATGAGCAGTTCTTC; CDR3 protein: CASSYFPAGGYNEQFF
J gene: TRBJ2-1; V gene: TRBV6-1; CDR3 length: 14; clone size: once; D gene: TRBD2; CDR3 DNA: TGTGCCAGCAGAAGCGGGGGGGCGGGGAATGAGCAGTTCTTC; CDR3 protein: CASRSGGAGNEQFF
J gene: TRBJ1-5; V gene: TRBV7-2; CDR3 length: 15; clone size: few; D gene: TRBD1; CDR3 DNA: TGTGCCAGCAGCTTAGGACAGGGGGCAGGGCAGCCCCAGCATTTT; CDR3 protein: CASSLGQGAGQPQHF
J gene: TRBJ2-5; V gene: TRBV18; CDR3 length: 14; clone size: NA; D gene: NA; CDR3 DNA: TGTGCCAGCTCACCGGACGTGGGACAAGAGACCCAGTACTTC; CDR3 protein: CASSPDVGQETQYF
J gene: TRBJ2-5; V gene: TRBV20-1; CDR3 length: 14; clone size: many; D gene: NA; CDR3 DNA: TGCAGTGCTACACCCGGGGTCGTCCGGGAGACCCAGTACTTC; CDR3 protein: CSATPGVVRETQYF
J gene: TRBJ2-1; V gene: TRBV10-3; CDR3 length: 15; clone size: few; D gene: TRBD2; CDR3 DNA: TGTGCCATCAGTGAGGAGGCTAGCGGGAAAGGTGAGCAGTTCTTC; CDR3 protein: CAISEEASGKGEQFF
J gene: TRBJ2-2; V gene: TRBV18; CDR3 length: 13; clone size: few; D gene: NA; CDR3 DNA: TGTGCCAGCTCTCGAAACAGGGCCGGGGAGCTGTTTTTT; CDR3 protein: CASSRNRAGELFF
J gene: TRBJ2-1; V gene: TRBV5-1; CDR3 length: 15; clone size: NA; D gene: NA; CDR3 DNA: TGCGCCAGCAGCTTGGAGCAGGGGCGCGGGAATGAGCAGTTCTTC; CDR3 protein: CASSLEQGRGNEQFF
J gene: TRBJ2-1; V gene: TRBV15; CDR3 length: 15; clone size: many; D gene: NA; CDR3 DNA: TGTGCCACCAGCAGAGCACGCTTAATAGAAAATGAGCAGTTCTTC; CDR3 protein: CATSRARLIENEQFF
J gene: TRBJ2-3; V gene: TRBV11-2; CDR3 length: 14; clone size: many; D gene: TRBD1; CDR3 DNA: TGTGCCAGCAGCGTGGACAGGGGAACAGATACGCAGTATTTT; CDR3 protein: CASSVDRGTDTQYF
J gene: TRBJ2-5; V gene: TRBV12-3/TRBV12-4; CDR3 length: 13; clone size: many; D gene: TRBD2; CDR3 DNA: TGTGCCAGCAGTTTTGGGGGGGGAGAGACCCAGTACTTC; CDR3 protein: CASSFGGGETQYF
J gene: TRBJ2-7; V gene: TRBV15; CDR3 length: 17; clone size: few; D gene: NA; CDR3 DNA: TGTGCCACCAGCAGAGATTTGGATCCTGAGCCCTCCCTCGAGCAGTACTTC; CDR3 protein: CATSRDLDPEPSLEQYF
J gene: TRBJ1-3; V gene: TRBV25-1; CDR3 length: 12; clone size: few; D gene: NA; CDR3 DNA: TGTGCCAGCAGTCCCCAAACCAACACCATATATTTT; CDR3 protein: CASSPQTNTIYF
J gene: TRBJ2-7; V gene: TRBV14; CDR3 length: 13; clone size: NA; D gene: TRBD1; CDR3 DNA: TGTGCCAGCAGCCTATACACAGGGGGCGAGCAGTACTTC; CDR3 protein: CASSLYTGGEQYF
J gene: TRBJ1-2; V gene: TRBV12-3/TRBV12-4; CDR3 length: 11; clone size: NA; D gene: NA; CDR3 DNA: TGTGCCAGCGGCCCGGACGGCCTAGGTACCTTC; CDR3 protein: CASGPDGLGTF
J gene: TRBJ2-1; V gene: TRBV10-3; CDR3 length: 15; clone size: few; D gene: TRBD2; CDR3 DNA: TGTGCCATCAGTGATTTGCTAGCGGGATCATATGAGCAGTTCTTC; CDR3 protein: CAISDLLAGSYEQFF
J gene: TRBJ1-1; V gene: TRBV6-1; CDR3 length: 13; clone size: few; D gene: NA; CDR3 DNA: TGTGCCAGCAGACTTCGTCAAGTCACTGAAGCTTTCTTT; CDR3 protein: CASRLRQVTEAFF
J gene: TRBJ2-7; V gene: TRBV7-3; CDR3 length: 14; clone size: NA; D gene: NA; CDR3 DNA: TGTGCCAGCAGCTTATCCCACTCCTCCTACGAGCAGTACTTC; CDR3 protein: CASSLSHSSYEQYF
J gene: TRBJ1-2; V gene: TRBV21-1; CDR3 length: 13; clone size: few; D gene: NA; CDR3 DNA: TGTGCCAGCAGCAAAGTATGTGGGCAGGCATATCCCTTC; CDR3 protein: CASSKVCGQAYPF
J gene: TRBJ2-5; V gene: TRBV18; CDR3 length: 13; clone size: NA; D gene: NA; CDR3 DNA: TGTGCCAGCTCACCCAGACTTGAGGAGACCCAGTACTTC; CDR3 protein: CASSPRLEETQYF
J gene: TRBJ2-5; V gene: TRBV7-3; CDR3 length: 14; clone size: few; D gene: NA; CDR3 DNA: TGTGCCAGCAGCCAAGGAAGCGGCCAAGAGACCCAGTACTTC; CDR3 protein: CASSQGSGQETQYF
J gene: TRBJ2-4; V gene: TRBV7-2; CDR3 length: 13; clone size: many; D gene: TRBD1; CDR3 DNA: TGTGCCAGCAGCGCGACAGGGGAAAACATTCAGTACTTC; CDR3 protein: CASSATGENIQYF
J gene: TRBJ1-4; V gene: TRBV28; CDR3 length: 13; clone size: few; D gene: TRBD1; CDR3 DNA: TGTGCCAGCAGTCCCGGGACAGTTGAAAAACTGTTTTTT; CDR3 protein: CASSPGTVEKLFF
J gene: TRBJ1-2; V gene: TRBV7-2; CDR3 length: 15; clone size: many; D gene: TRBD1; CDR3 DNA: TGTGCCAGCAGCGAGACAGGGGGCGCGAACTATGGCTACACCTTC; CDR3 protein: CASSETGGANYGYTF
J gene: TRBJ2-7; V gene: TRBV6-2/TRBV6-3; CDR3 length: 14; clone size: NA; D gene: TRBD2; CDR3 DNA: TGTGCCAGCAAAGACCGGGACACCGACGTACTAGCGGTCTTC; CDR3 protein: CASKDRDTDVLAVF
J gene: TRBJ2-7; V gene: TRBV12-3/TRBV12-4; CDR3 length: 15; clone size: NA; D gene: TRBD1; CDR3 DNA: TGTGCCAGCAGTTTAAGCCGGGACAGGGGACGCGAGCAGTACTTC; CDR3 protein: CASSLSRDRGREQYF
J gene: TRBJ2-1; V gene: TRBV30; CDR3 length: 10; clone size: NA; D gene: NA; CDR3 DNA: TGTGCCTGGCGGGACAATGAGCAGTTCTTC; CDR3 protein: CAWRDNEQFF
J gene: TRBJ2-5; V gene: TRBV20-1; CDR3 length: 16; clone size: few; D gene: TRBD2; CDR3 DNA: TGCAGTGCTAGAGATCCTGGACGCGGGAGAGCCGGGACCCAGTACTTC; CDR3 protein: CSARDPGRGRAGTQYF
J gene: TRBJ2-1; V gene: TRBV20-1; CDR3 length: 17; clone size: few; D gene: NA; CDR3 DNA: TGCAGTGCTAGAGAAGGAGGGGCTACTTCACCGTACAATGAGCAGTTCTTC; CDR3 protein: CSAREGGATSPYNEQFF
J gene: TRBJ1-5; V gene: TRBV27; CDR3 length: 13; clone size: few; D gene: NA; CDR3 DNA: TGTGCCAGCAGCTCCCTAGGGAATCAGCCCCAGCATTTT; CDR3 protein: CASSSLGNQPQHF
J gene: TRBJ2-1; V gene: TRBV7-9; CDR3 length: 15; clone size: few; D gene: NA; CDR3 DNA: TGTGCCAGCAGCTCTAGGGGGAGACACACCAATGAGCAGTTCTTC; CDR3 protein: CASSSRGRHTNEQFF
J gene: TRBJ2-3; V gene: TRBV20-1; CDR3 length: 15; clone size: few; D gene: TRBD2; CDR3 DNA: TGCAGTGCTAGTCTCCCTAGCGGGAATTTGGGTACGCAGTATTTT; CDR3 protein: CSASLPSGNLGTQYF
J gene: TRBJ2-2; V gene: TRBV7-9; CDR3 length: 15; clone size: NA; D gene: TRBD2; CDR3 DNA: TGTGCCAGGGGTACAGGGACTAGCGATGTCGGGGAGCTGTTTTTT; CDR3 protein: CARGTGTSDVGELFF
J gene: TRBJ2-3; V gene: TRBV19; CDR3 length: 16; clone size: NA; D gene: TRBD2; CDR3 DNA: TGTGCCAGTAGTCCCAGGGGGACTAGCGGTTCAGATACGCAGTATTTT; CDR3 protein: CASSPRGTSGSDTQYF
J gene: TRBJ2-5; V gene: TRBV19; CDR3 length: 13; clone size: many; D gene: NA; CDR3 DNA: TGTGCCAGTAGTATAGGGGTCCGAGAGACCCAGTACTTC; CDR3 protein: CASSIGVRETQYF